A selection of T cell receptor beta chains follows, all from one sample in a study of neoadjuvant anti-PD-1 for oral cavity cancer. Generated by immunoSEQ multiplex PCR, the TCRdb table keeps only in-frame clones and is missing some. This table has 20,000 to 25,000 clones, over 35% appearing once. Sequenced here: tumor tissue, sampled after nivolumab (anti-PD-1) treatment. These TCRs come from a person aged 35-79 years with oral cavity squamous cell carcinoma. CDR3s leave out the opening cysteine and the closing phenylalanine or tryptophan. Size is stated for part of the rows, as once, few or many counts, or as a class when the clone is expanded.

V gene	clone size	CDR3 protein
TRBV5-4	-	ASSQADRANTEAF
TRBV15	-	ATSRDRRANSPLH
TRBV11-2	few	ASSSPITDTQY
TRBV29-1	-	SVAMVGGTDTQY
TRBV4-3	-	ASSQEDRVNTEAF
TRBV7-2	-	ASSLDRDYYNEQF
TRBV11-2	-	ASSLGTGMGSTDTQY
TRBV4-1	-	ASSQGPGFETQY
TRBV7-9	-	ASSLGDSEQY
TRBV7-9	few	ASSSGQTSSYEQY
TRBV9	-	ASSASGARGYT
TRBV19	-	ASNNGGSTDTQY
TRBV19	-	ASRDKNTGELF
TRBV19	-	ASNDRGRTNEKLF
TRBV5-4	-	ASSLAGLKWDTQY
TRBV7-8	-	ASSRDSFSNQPQH
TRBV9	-	ASSAQGAAYGYT
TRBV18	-	ASSARGHDNEQF
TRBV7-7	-	ASRTTSGATDTQY
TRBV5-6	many	ASSPRRWGAGAKNIQY
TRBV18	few	ASSLAGGPTYEQY
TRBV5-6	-	ASSTTGRTYEQY
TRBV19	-	ASSIGGALNEQF
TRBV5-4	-	ASSQTTGSSYEQY
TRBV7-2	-	ASSHGQGGGYT
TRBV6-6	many	ASSYSGLNTEAF
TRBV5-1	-	ASSPTPGQGRETQY
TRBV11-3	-	ASSVGADSPLH
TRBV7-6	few	ASSFGGSSYEQY
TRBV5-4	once	ASSLDPGGTYGYT
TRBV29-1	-	SAQTSGSTDTQY
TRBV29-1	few	STRVGETQY
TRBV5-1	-	ASSSWGGDQPQH
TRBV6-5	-	ASRRQGENYGYT
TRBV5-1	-	ASSPRGLAGMGGELF
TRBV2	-	ASAAPSGGSYHYTDTQY
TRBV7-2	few	ASAGGRNTGELF
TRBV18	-	ASSPSERRVYT
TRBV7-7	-	ASSLETGPQETQY
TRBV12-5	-	ASGLATGDLEAF
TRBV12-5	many	ASGSRGKTQY
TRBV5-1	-	ASSLGLAGADTQY
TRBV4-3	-	ASSQGRGEQY
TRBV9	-	ASSGAPDTEAF
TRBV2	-	ASTAGRDSRGF
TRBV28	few	ASSPHSPPGYEQY
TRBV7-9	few	ASSFYGAGANVLT
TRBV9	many	ASSASGTGISLLHNEQF